This note documents a single TCR beta chain sequence. The sample originates from a study of blood T cell repertoires in COVID-19. Study-level background: The origin of the acute and convalescent COVID-19 samples was the United States, Italy and Spain. T cells, B-cell-depleted T cells, or PBMCs provided the cDNA or gDNA that served as material.

Generated by immunoSEQ multiplex PCR, the TCRdb table keeps only in-frame clones and is missing some. This sample has approximately 60,000 clones, with 75% to 90% found just once. Germline values: CDR1 LNHDA, CDR2 SQIVND (reference sequence). The CDR3 runs to 12 residues. V dropped 4 bases and J dropped 8 bases, with 9 bases sitting between them. The rearrangement uses TRBV19 and TRBJ2-1; maybe TRBD1 (6 bases). The TCR originated in an elderly man with acute or convalescent COVID-19. The sample comprised peripheral blood. As DNA, the CDR3 is TGTGCCAGTAGTACCAGGGGCGATGAGCAGTTCTTC. Protein: CASSTRGDEQFF.